The clone carrying this T cell receptor (beta chain) has just a few counts. The entry originates in a study of radiotherapy plus CTLA-4 blockade in lung cancer. Chemo-refractory metastatic non-small-cell lung cancer patients were treated with focal radiation plus CTLA-4 blockade with ipilimumab. V was clipped by 0 bases and J by 6 bases, with 12 bases between them. CDR3 size: 14 residues. Germline V gene sequence: CDR1 SGDLS, CDR2 YYNGEE. This table comes from immunoSEQ multiplex PCR, and its TCRdb copy is limited to in-frame clones, with some not included. The sample yields 80,000 to 100,000 clones, approximately 74% seen once.

The chain carries TRBV9 and TRBJ1-2; D may be TRBD1 (5 bases). This receptor was identified in a human donor with non-small cell lung cancer who had a partial response to radiotherapy plus ipilimumab. Some clones in this sample may be carry-over from other donors' samples. The specimen was peripheral blood, collected from a patient treated with radiotherapy plus ipilimumab. CDR3 region: CASSVEPVGDGYTF. DNA for the CDR3: TGTGCCAGCAGCGTAGAGCCTGTAGGGGATGGCTACACCTTC. Drawing the rest from reference TRBV9 and TRBJ1-2, the complete variable domain is DSGVTQTPKHLITATGQRVTLRCSPRSGDLSVYWYQQSLDQGLQFLIQYYNGEERAKGNILERFSAQQFPDLHSELNLSSLELGDSALYFCASSVEPVGDGYTFGSGTRLTVV.